This TCR beta chain derives from a study of response to subunit inactivated influenza vaccine. The ends lost 5 bases at V and 0 bases at J; junction bases unmatched: 9. The CDR3 totals 17 residues. Germline lookup yields CDR1 SEHNR and CDR2 FQNEAQ (reference sequence). TCRdb recomputed calls from the RT-PCR reads with MiXCR, one row per CDR3 protein. There are around 520,000 distinct CDR3 sequences in the sample; approximately 10% occur only once, and 9.5% to 13% lies in the top ten. Study-level results: The authors suggested that every seasonal influenza vaccination recruits few new T cells.

A note on this clonotype: Its antigen is as yet unknown.

The sequences come from PBMCs from blood, collected on the day of vaccination. V gene TRBV7-9 combines with J gene TRBJ2-2; 7 bases fit TRBD2. This sequence originates from a middle-aged man who received an inactivated influenza vaccine. The CDR3 sequence is CASSPERGRANTGELFF. The CDR3, as DNA: TGTGCCAGCAGCCCTGAGCGGGGCCGCGCGAACACCGGGGAGCTGTTTTTT.